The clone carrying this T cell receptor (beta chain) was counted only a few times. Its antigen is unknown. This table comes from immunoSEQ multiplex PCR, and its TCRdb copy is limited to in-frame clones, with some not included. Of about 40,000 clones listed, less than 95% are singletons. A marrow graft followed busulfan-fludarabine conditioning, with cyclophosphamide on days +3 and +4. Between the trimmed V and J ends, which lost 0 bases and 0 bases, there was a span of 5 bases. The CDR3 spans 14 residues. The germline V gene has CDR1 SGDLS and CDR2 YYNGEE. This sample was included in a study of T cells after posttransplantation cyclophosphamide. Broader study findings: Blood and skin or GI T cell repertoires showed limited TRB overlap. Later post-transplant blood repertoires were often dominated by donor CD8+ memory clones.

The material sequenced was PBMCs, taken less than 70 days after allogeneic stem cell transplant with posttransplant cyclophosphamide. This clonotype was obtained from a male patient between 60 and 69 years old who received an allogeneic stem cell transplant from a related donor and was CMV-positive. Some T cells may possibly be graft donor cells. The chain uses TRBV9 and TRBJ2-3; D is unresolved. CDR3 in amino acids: CASSVAQSTDTQYF. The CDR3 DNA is TGTGCCAGCAGCGTAGCTCAGAGCACAGATACGCAGTATTTT.